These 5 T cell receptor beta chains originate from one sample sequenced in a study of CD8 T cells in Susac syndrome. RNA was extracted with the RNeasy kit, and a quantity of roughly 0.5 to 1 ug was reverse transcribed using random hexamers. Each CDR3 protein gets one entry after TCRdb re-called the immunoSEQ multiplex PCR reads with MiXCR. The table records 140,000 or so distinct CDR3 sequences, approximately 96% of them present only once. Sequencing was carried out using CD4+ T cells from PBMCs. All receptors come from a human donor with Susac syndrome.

The CDR3 reads CASSSDMNTEAFF. The DNA of the CDR3 is TGTGCCAGCAGTTCGGACATGAACACTGAAGCTTTCTTT. The chain joins TRBV28 to TRBJ1-1, with a weak D call TRBD1 (5 bases). The germline V gene encodes CDR1 MDHEN and CDR2 SYDVKM. V lost 4 bases, J lost 0 bases, and 6 bases lay in between. The CDR3 has 13 amino acids.

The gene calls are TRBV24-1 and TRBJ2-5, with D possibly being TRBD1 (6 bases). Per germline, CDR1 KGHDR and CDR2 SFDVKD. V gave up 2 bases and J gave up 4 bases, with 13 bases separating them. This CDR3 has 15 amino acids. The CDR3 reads CATSDSRGTGETQYF. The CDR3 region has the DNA TGTGCCACCAGTGATTCAAGGGGGACGGGAGAGACCCAGTACTTC.

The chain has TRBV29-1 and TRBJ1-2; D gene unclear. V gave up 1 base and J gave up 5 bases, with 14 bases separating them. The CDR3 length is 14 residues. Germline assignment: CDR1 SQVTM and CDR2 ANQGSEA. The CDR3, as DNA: TGCAGCGTTGAAGTCCCCCAAATGAAGTATGGCTACACCTTC. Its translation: CSVEVPQMKYGYTF.

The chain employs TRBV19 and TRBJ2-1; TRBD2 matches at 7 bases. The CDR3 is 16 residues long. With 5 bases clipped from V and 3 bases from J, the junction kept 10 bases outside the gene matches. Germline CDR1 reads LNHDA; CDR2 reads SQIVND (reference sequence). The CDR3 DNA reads TGTGCCAGTAGTCTCTCAAGCAGGGACTACTACAATGAGCAGTTCTTC. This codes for CASSLSSRDYYNEQFF.

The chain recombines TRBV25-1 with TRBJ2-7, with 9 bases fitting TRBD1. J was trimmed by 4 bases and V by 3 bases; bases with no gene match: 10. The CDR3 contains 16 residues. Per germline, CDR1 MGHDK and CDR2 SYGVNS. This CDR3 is CASSEATRGQGYEQYF. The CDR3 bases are TGTGCCAGCAGTGAGGCTACCCGGGGACAGGGTTACGAGCAGTACTTC.